These T cell receptor beta chains were read from a single sample in a study of Graves' ophthalmopathy and Graves' hyperthyroidism. Using its own MiXCR run on the multiplex PCR reads, TCRdb lists one record per CDR3 protein. The repertoire holds about 220,000 distinct CDR3 sequences, with around a fifth as singletons. The specimen was peripheral blood. Receptor source: a woman in her forties or fifties with Graves' ophthalmopathy. Each CDR3 is given with its conserved first and last residue. Fields, in order: D gene, J gene, clone size, V gene, CDR3 DNA, CDR3 protein. D genes are given only for firm matches. Part of the rows lack a size; the others show once, few, many or a class for expanded clones.

NA	TRBJ2-7	NA	TRBV30	TGTGCCTGGAGTGTTGGGCAGGAGGCCTACGAGCAGTACTTC	CAWSVGQEAYEQYF
NA	TRBJ2-2	once	TRBV19	TGTGCCAGTAGTATCCCGACGGTGATAAACACCGGGGAGCTGTTTTTT	CASSIPTVINTGELFF
NA	TRBJ2-7	many	TRBV28	TGTGCCACCTCCCCCCCTAGGCGCCTCGGCGAGCAGTACTTC	CATSPPRRLGEQYF
TRBD2	TRBJ2-5	many	TRBV28	TGTGCCAGCAGCCCAATCCCCGGGACTAGCGGGCGGACCCAGTACTTC	CASSPIPGTSGRTQYF
TRBD1	TRBJ2-2	many	TRBV15	TGTGCCACCAGCAGAGAACCTACAGGGGGCGGAAACACCGGGGAGCTGTTTTTT	CATSREPTGGGNTGELFF
NA	TRBJ2-5	many	TRBV20-1	TGCAGTGCTAGAGCCCCAGCCACGGGGGAGACCCAGTACTTC	CSARAPATGETQYF
TRBD2	TRBJ2-7	many	TRBV20-1	TGCAGTGCTAGGGGACAGTGGACTAGCGGGGCCACCTACGAGCAGTACTTC	CSARGQWTSGATYEQYF
NA	TRBJ2-7	few	TRBV6-1	TGTGCCAGCAGCCGGCCCGGGATCTCGGGTCCTGAGCAGTACTTC	CASSRPGISGPEQYF
NA	TRBJ1-2	many	TRBV7-3	TGTGCCAGCAGCTTAGTCCCGACAGCTCCCTATGGCTACACCTTC	CASSLVPTAPYGYTF
NA	TRBJ2-7	many	TRBV24-1	TGTGCCACCAGTGATGGGACGACGTACGAGCAGTACTTC	CATSDGTTYEQYF
NA	TRBJ1-3	many	TRBV27	TGTGCCAGCAGTTCGGGGGACACCATATATTTT	CASSSGDTIYF
NA	TRBJ1-6	many	TRBV20-1	TGCAGTGCCGATACGGGGGGGGACGGTGGTTCACCCCTCCACTTT	CSADTGGDGGSPLHF
NA	TRBJ1-6	many	TRBV7-2	TGTGCCAGTAAGAAGGAGTTGGCGTCACCCCTCCACTTT	CASKKELASPLHF
NA	TRBJ2-7	few	TRBV12-3/TRBV12-4	TGTGCCAGCACCAATAGGGGTCTAGTCGAGCAGTACTTC	CASTNRGLVEQYF
NA	TRBJ1-1	many	TRBV5-1	TGCGCCAGCAGCGTGGGACAGAACACTGAAGCTTTCTTT	CASSVGQNTEAFF
TRBD1	TRBJ1-1	many	TRBV20-1	TGCAGTGCTCCGGGGGACAGTTGGAACACTGAAGCTTTCTTT	CSAPGDSWNTEAFF
NA	TRBJ1-1	many	TRBV12-3/TRBV12-4	TGTGCCAGCAGTCCCGGGGGCAAGTCTGAAGCTTTCTTT	CASSPGGKSEAFF
NA	TRBJ1-2	NA	TRBV7-3	TGTGCCAGCAGCTTAGCGGGGGATGGAGACTACACCTTC	CASSLAGDGDYTF
TRBD1	TRBJ2-5	few	TRBV28	TGTGCCAGCAGTTACCCCGCCCGGGACAGCCAAGAGACCCAGTACTTC	CASSYPARDSQETQYF
NA	TRBJ1-6	NA	TRBV5-1	TGCGCCAGCAGCCCACGGACAGTGGGGAATTCACCCCTCCACTTT	CASSPRTVGNSPLHF
NA	TRBJ2-7	many	TRBV25-1	TGTGCCAGCAGGGGGGGCGGCCAGCAGTACTTC	CASRGGGQQYF
NA	TRBJ2-5	few	TRBV6-1	TGTGCCACCGGGAGACGTTTCCAAGAGACCCAGTACTTC	CATGRRFQETQYF
TRBD1	TRBJ2-7	many	TRBV20-1	TGCAGTGGAGAGACAGGGGTCTCCGAGCAGTACTTC	CSGETGVSEQYF
NA	TRBJ2-7	many	TRBV11-2	TGTGCCAGCAGCTTAACATATCACGAGCAGTACTTC	CASSLTYHEQYF
NA	TRBJ1-5	many	TRBV2	TGTGCCAGCAGTGTCCGGGGGAGTCAGCCCCAGCATTTT	CASSVRGSQPQHF
TRBD2	TRBJ2-5	many	TRBV12-3/TRBV12-4	TGTGCCAGCAGTCTATCGGGGGGTGTGGGTCAGGAGACCCAGTACTTC	CASSLSGGVGQETQYF